This TCR beta chain was obtained from a study of CD8 T cells in ankylosing spondylitis. V shed 8 bases and J shed 7 bases, with 11 bases lying between them. CDR3 length equals 12 residues. Per the germline V gene, CDR1 is MNHNY and CDR2 is SVGAGI (reference sequence). TCRdb re-derived calls from the 5' RACE reads in MiXCR, one entry per CDR3 protein. This sample has 300,000 to 400,000 distinct CDR3 sequences, with 14% to 15% found just once. Study-level points and caveats: Significant enrichment of disease-linked clones was reported in matched ankylosing spondylitis synovial fluid.

Comment on this clonotype: Antigen specificity is unknown.

Sequencing used blood, either unsorted or a sorted T cell fraction (not recorded which). This receptor was obtained from a male donor with ankylosing spondylitis or in good health (not recorded which). The chain links TRBV6-6 to TRBJ2-2; a possible D gene is TRBD1 (5 bases). CDR3 nucleotides: TGTGCCAGCTCCAGGGCTAGCGGGGAGCTGTTTTTT. Residues: CASSRASGELFF.